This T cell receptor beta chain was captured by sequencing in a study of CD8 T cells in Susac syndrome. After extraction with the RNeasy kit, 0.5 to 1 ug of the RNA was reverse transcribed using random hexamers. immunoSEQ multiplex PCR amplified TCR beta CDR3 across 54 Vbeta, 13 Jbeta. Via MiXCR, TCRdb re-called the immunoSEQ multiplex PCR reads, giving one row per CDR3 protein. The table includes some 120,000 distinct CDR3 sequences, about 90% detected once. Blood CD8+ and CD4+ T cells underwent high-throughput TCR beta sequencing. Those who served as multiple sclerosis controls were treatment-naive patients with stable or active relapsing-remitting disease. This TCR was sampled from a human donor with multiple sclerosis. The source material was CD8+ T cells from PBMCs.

The chain's CDR3 is CAWSLMEGPGVYGYTF. CDR3 coding DNA: TGTGCCTGGAGTCTGATGGAGGGGCCAGGGGTCTATGGCTACACCTTC. This sequence joins TRBV30 and TRBJ1-2; D might be TRBD1 (6 bases). Trimming left V 2 bases short and J 4 bases short, with 20 bases between. The CDR3 totals 16 residues. CDR1 GTSNPN and CDR2 SVGIG come from the germline V gene (reference sequence).